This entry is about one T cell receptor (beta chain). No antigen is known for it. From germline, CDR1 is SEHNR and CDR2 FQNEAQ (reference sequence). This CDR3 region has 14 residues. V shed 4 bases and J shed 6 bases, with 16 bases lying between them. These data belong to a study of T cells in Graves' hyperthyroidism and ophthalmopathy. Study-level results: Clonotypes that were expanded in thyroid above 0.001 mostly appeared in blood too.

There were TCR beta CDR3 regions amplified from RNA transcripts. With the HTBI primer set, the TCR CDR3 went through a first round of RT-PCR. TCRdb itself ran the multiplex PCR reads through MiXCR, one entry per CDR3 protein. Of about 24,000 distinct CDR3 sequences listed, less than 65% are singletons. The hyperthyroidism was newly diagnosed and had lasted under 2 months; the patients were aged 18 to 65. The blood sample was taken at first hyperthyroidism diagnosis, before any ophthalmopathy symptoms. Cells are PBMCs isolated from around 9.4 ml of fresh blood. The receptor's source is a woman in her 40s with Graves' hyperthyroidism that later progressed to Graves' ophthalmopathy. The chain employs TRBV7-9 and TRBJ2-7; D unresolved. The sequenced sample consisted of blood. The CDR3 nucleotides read TGTGCCAGCAGCTCAAAACACGGTGTTCTCGAGCAGTACTTC. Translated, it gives CASSSKHGVLEQYF.